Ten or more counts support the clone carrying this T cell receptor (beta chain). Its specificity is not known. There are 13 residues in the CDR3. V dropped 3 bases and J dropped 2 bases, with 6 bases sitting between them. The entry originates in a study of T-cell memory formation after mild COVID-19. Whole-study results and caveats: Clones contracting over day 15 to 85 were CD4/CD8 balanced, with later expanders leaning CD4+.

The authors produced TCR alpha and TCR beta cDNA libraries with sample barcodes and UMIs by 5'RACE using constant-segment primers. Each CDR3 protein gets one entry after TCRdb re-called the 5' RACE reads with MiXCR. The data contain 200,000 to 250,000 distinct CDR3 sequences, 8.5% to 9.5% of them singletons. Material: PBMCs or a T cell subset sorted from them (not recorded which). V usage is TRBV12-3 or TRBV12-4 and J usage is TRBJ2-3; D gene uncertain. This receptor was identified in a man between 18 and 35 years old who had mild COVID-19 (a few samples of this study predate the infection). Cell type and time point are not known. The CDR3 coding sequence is TGTGCCAGCAGTTTCTACTTCACAGATACGCAGTATTTT. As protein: CASSFYFTDTQYF.